These T cell receptor beta chains were read from a single sample in a study of T cell responses to AZD1222 COVID-19 vaccine. Repertoires were generated with immunoSEQ multiplex PCR, while TCRdb's copy carries only in-frame clones and drops some. The sample lists around 130,000 clones, around nine tenths occurring once. The source material was peripheral blood, sampled 28 days after the second AZD1222 dose. The receptors stem from an adult who received the AZD1222 COVID-19 vaccine. The conserved cysteine and the conserved F or W are not part of the CDR3 here.

len: 13
v_gene: TRBV5-5
j_gene: TRBJ2-7
CDR3aa: ASSQTPGQGDEQY

len: 14
v_gene: TRBV5-1
j_gene: TRBJ1-6
CDR3aa: ASSLGQTSYNSPLH

len: 12
v_gene: TRBV19
j_gene: TRBJ1-1
CDR3aa: ASSIGTGGTEAF

len: 9
v_gene: TRBV20-1
j_gene: TRBJ2-5
CDR3aa: SAPVGGSQY

len: 13
v_gene: TRBV7-2
j_gene: TRBJ2-7
CDR3aa: ASSLDGGPTYEQY

len: 12
v_gene: TRBV18
j_gene: TRBJ1-6
CDR3aa: ASSSGQGDSPLH

len: 12
v_gene: TRBV4-3
j_gene: TRBJ2-3
CDR3aa: ASSQDSSTDTQY

len: 13
v_gene: TRBV6-2/TRBV6-3
j_gene: TRBJ2-1
CDR3aa: ASSLERETYNEQF

len: 13
v_gene: TRBV4-3
j_gene: TRBJ1-4
CDR3aa: ASSPNRGPGEKLF

len: 14
v_gene: TRBV7-8
j_gene: TRBJ2-7
CDR3aa: ASSLGVGRGRYEQY

len: 13
v_gene: TRBV30
j_gene: TRBJ1-6
CDR3aa: AYKRGSNYNSPLH

len: 14
v_gene: TRBV4-3
j_gene: TRBJ2-1
CDR3aa: ASSPQLAGEDNEQF

len: 12
v_gene: TRBV11-3
j_gene: TRBJ1-1
CDR3aa: ASSLAGTNTEAF

len: 12
v_gene: TRBV11-3
j_gene: TRBJ2-5
CDR3aa: ASSFISQSGTQY

len: 13
v_gene: TRBV3-1/TRBV3-2
j_gene: TRBJ2-3
CDR3aa: ASSQSGGQPDTQY

len: 12
v_gene: TRBV29-1
j_gene: TRBJ1-1
CDR3aa: SVDESGGNTEAF

len: 11
v_gene: TRBV12-3/TRBV12-4
j_gene: TRBJ1-2
CDR3aa: ASSYGTGKGYT

len: 13
v_gene: TRBV5-8
j_gene: TRBJ1-5
CDR3aa: ASSLEQGGDQPQH

len: 12
v_gene: TRBV7-6
j_gene: TRBJ1-6
CDR3aa: ASSFRDNNSPLH

len: 12
v_gene: TRBV6-5
j_gene: TRBJ1-2
CDR3aa: ASRPPGGIGGYT

len: 12
v_gene: TRBV6-5
j_gene: TRBJ2-7
CDR3aa: ASSSTRTAYEQY

len: 13
v_gene: TRBV14
j_gene: TRBJ2-3
CDR3aa: ASSRLGGTTDTQY

len: 12
v_gene: TRBV5-1
j_gene: TRBJ2-7
CDR3aa: ASSLTGGDYEQY

len: 13
v_gene: TRBV5-1
j_gene: TRBJ1-4
CDR3aa: ASSRTGGSDEKLF

len: 10
v_gene: TRBV11-3
j_gene: TRBJ2-5
CDR3aa: ASSGVQETQY

len: 12
v_gene: TRBV5-1
j_gene: TRBJ2-7
CDR3aa: ASSLVGAAYEQY

len: 12
v_gene: TRBV30
j_gene: TRBJ1-1
CDR3aa: AWSVLHQNTEAF

len: 13
v_gene: TRBV30
j_gene: TRBJ1-2
CDR3aa: AWSSLTGDNYGYT

len: 14
v_gene: TRBV15
j_gene: TRBJ1-2
CDR3aa: ATSREGIRGLGGYT

len: 10
v_gene: TRBV12-3/TRBV12-4
j_gene: TRBJ2-4
CDR3aa: ASSLFGGKEY

len: 13
v_gene: TRBV4-2
j_gene: TRBJ1-1
CDR3aa: ASSHPDGVDTEAF

len: 13
v_gene: TRBV19
j_gene: TRBJ2-4
CDR3aa: ASSMYVGAKNIQY

len: 12
v_gene: TRBV2
j_gene: TRBJ1-1
CDR3aa: ASTLRQGGTEAF

len: 17
v_gene: TRBV7-2
j_gene: TRBJ1-6
CDR3aa: ASSLGGTESSSYNSPLH

len: 13
v_gene: TRBV7-9
j_gene: TRBJ2-1
CDR3aa: ASSNSGSSYNEQF

len: 12
v_gene: TRBV7-9
j_gene: TRBJ1-5
CDR3aa: ASSLGQQNQPQH

len: 14
v_gene: TRBV7-2
j_gene: TRBJ2-1
CDR3aa: ASSPSGGYNHNEQF

len: 13
v_gene: TRBV18
j_gene: TRBJ1-2
CDR3aa: ASSPGTESNYGYT

len: 14
v_gene: TRBV3-1/TRBV3-2
j_gene: TRBJ1-5
CDR3aa: ASSQGQGGLWQPQH

len: 12
v_gene: TRBV28
j_gene: TRBJ1-2
CDR3aa: ASTPGQGSRSYT

len: 14
v_gene: TRBV7-9
j_gene: TRBJ1-3
CDR3aa: ASSSDRVITGNTIY

len: 13
v_gene: TRBV18
j_gene: TRBJ1-5
CDR3aa: ASSGDRASNQPQH